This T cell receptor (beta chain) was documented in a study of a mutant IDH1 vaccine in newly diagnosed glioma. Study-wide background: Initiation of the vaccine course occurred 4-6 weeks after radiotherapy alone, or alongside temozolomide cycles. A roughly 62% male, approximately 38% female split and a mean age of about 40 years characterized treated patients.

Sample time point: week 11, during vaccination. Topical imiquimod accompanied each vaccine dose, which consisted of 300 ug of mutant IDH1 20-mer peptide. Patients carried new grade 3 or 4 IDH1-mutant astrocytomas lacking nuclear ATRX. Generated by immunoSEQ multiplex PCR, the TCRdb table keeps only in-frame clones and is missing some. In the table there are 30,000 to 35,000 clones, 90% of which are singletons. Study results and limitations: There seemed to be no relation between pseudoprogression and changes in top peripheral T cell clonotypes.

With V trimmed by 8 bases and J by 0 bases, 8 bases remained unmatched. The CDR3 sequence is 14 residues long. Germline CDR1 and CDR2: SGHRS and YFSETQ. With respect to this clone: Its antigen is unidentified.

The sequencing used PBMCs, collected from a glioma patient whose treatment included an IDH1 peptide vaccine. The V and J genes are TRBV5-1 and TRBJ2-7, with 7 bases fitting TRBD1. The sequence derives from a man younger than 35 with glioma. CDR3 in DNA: TGCGCCAGTTCCCGGGACAGCAGCTCCTACGAGCAGTACTTC. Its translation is CASSRDSSSYEQYF.